The rows below give T cell receptor beta chains drawn from one sample of a study of blood T cell repertoires in COVID-19. This table comes from immunoSEQ multiplex PCR, and its TCRdb copy is limited to in-frame clones, with some not included. The table has under 200,000 clones, 86% seen once. The sample was peripheral blood. The receptor set was obtained from a woman aged 55-69 years with COVID-19, enrolled during active disease. The CDR3 runs from the conserved cysteine through the conserved F or W. Fields, in order: D gene, J gene, V gene, clone size, CDR3 DNA, CDR3 protein. The D gene is left open where the match is weak. A row's size may be missing; if present it is once, few, many or a size class.

TRBD1	TRBJ2-1	TRBV27	-	TGTGCCAGCAGTTTGGGGACAGTTTACAATGAGCAGTTCTTC	CASSLGTVYNEQFF
-	TRBJ2-7	TRBV18	-	TGTGCCAGCTCACCAATCGGCGGACTGTACGAGCAGTACTTC	CASSPIGGLYEQYF
-	TRBJ2-3	TRBV29-1	-	TGCAGCGTTGCTCTATTTGTAACAGATACGCAGTATTTT	CSVALFVTDTQYF
-	TRBJ2-7	TRBV15	-	TGTGCCACCAGCCGGCGGACAGCCTCTTACGAGCAGTACTTC	CATSRRTASYEQYF
-	TRBJ1-1	TRBV19	-	TGTGCCAGCCTGCCGCTCCTTGACTGGAACACTGAAGCTTTCTTT	CASLPLLDWNTEAFF
-	TRBJ2-3	TRBV19	-	TGTGCCAGTAGTCTCAGACCGGGACAAATCACAGATACGCAGTATTTT	CASSLRPGQITDTQYF
TRBD1	TRBJ1-4	TRBV28	-	TGTGCCAGCAGTTTAATCGGGACAGGGACTTCAGTGTATGAAAAACTGTTTTTT	CASSLIGTGTSVYEKLFF
TRBD1	TRBJ1-5	TRBV5-6	-	TGTGCCAGCAGCATAGGGGACAGGGGGCAAGATCAGCCCCAGCATTTT	CASSIGDRGQDQPQHF
TRBD1	TRBJ2-5	TRBV6-2/TRBV6-3	-	TGTGCCAGCAGTTACCCGGACAGGGGGCGAATGGAGAAGGAGACCCAGTACTTC	CASSYPDRGRMEKETQYF
TRBD1	TRBJ1-5	TRBV19	-	TGTGCCAGTAGTAGGCAGGGGGCCGGATTTAGCAATCAGCCCCAGCATTTT	CASSRQGAGFSNQPQHF
TRBD2	TRBJ2-5	TRBV6-1	-	TGTGCCAGCAGTGAACCCAGGACTAGATTAAGAGAGACCCAGTACTTC	CASSEPRTRLRETQYF
-	TRBJ2-1	TRBV3-1/TRBV3-2	once	TGTGCCAGCAGCCAAACTAACCGGACAGAGAGGGGTTCCTACAATGAGCAGTTCTTC	CASSQTNRTERGSYNEQFF
-	TRBJ2-7	TRBV5-4	-	TGTGCCAGCAGTCAGAGCTTGGGGGCCCCCTACGAGCAGTACTTC	CASSQSLGAPYEQYF
-	TRBJ1-4	TRBV19	-	TGTGCCAGTAGTATAGCAGGGCGAACTTCAACTAATGAAAAACTGTTTTTT	CASSIAGRTSTNEKLFF
-	TRBJ2-7	TRBV10-3	-	TGTGCCATCAGTGGGGGGGACGTTTCTAAAAAGTACTTC	CAISGGDVSKKYF
TRBD2	TRBJ2-7	TRBV28	-	TGTGCCAGCAGTTCCCAGAGGGCGGGAGGGCTCTACGAGCAGTACTTC	CASSSQRAGGLYEQYF
TRBD1	TRBJ2-1	TRBV6-2/TRBV6-3	-	TGTGCCAGCAGTGACAGGGGGGCGTTGGTCTTC	CASSDRGALVF
TRBD1	TRBJ1-2	TRBV27	-	TGTGCCAGCAGTGCCCCGGGACAGGGAAAAGGCTACACCTTC	CASSAPGQGKGYTF
TRBD2	TRBJ2-3	TRBV30	once	TGTGCCTGGGGACTAGCGGGGGACACAGATACGCAGTATTTT	CAWGLAGDTDTQYF
TRBD1	TRBJ2-7	TRBV27	once	TGTGCCAGCAGTAGCCGACAGGGGGGGTACGAGCAGTACTTC	CASSSRQGGYEQYF
TRBD1	TRBJ2-5	TRBV28	-	TGTGCCAGCAGATACGACAGGGGTGGAAGAGAGACCCAGTACTTC	CASRYDRGGRETQYF
-	TRBJ1-2	TRBV5-1	-	TGCGCCAGCACCCCGGAGGGCACTTATGGCTACACCTTC	CASTPEGTYGYTF
TRBD2	TRBJ2-1	TRBV24-1	-	TGTGCCACCAGTGATACACGGACTAGCGGGAGATCTAATGAGCAGTTCTTC	CATSDTRTSGRSNEQFF
TRBD1	TRBJ1-1	TRBV28	-	TGTGCCAGCAGCCCGGGACAGAGGAGCACTGAAGCTTTCTTT	CASSPGQRSTEAFF
-	TRBJ2-7	TRBV7-8	-	TGTGCCAGCAGCAAACAGGGCGAGCAGTACTTC	CASSKQGEQYF
TRBD1	TRBJ1-1	TRBV4-1	-	TGCGCCAGCAGCCGAGTACAGGGGGCGAGCACTGAAGCTTTCTTT	CASSRVQGASTEAFF
-	TRBJ2-5	TRBV27	few	TGTGCCAGCAGTTTATCCCCCAGGATGCAAGAGACCCAGTACTTC	CASSLSPRMQETQYF
-	TRBJ1-5	TRBV28	-	TGTGCCAGCAGTTTATTGGCCAGCAATCAGCCCCAGCATTTT	CASSLLASNQPQHF
-	TRBJ2-3	TRBV29-1	-	TGCAGCGTTGCGCGGGTGGACGGCACAGATACGCAGTATTTT	CSVARVDGTDTQYF
-	TRBJ1-4	TRBV27	-	TGTGCCAGCAGTAAATCCCGGAGGGGTAATGAAAAACTGTTTTTT	CASSKSRRGNEKLFF
-	TRBJ2-5	TRBV29-1	few	TGCAGCGTCTCGACGGGAAAAGAGACCCAGTACTTC	CSVSTGKETQYF
TRBD2	TRBJ2-1	TRBV6-4	-	TGTGCCAGCAGTGACTCCCAGCGGGAGTCAAATGAGCAGTTCTTC	CASSDSQRESNEQFF
-	TRBJ2-3	TRBV25-1	-	TGTGCCAGCAGTGAATATTGGGGGGGGGCCGGCACAGATACGCAGTATTTT	CASSEYWGGAGTDTQYF
TRBD2	TRBJ2-7	TRBV2	-	TGTGCCAGCAGTGAAAATGGTAATAGCGGGGGCTTTTTTTACGAGCAGTACTTC	CASSENGNSGGFFYEQYF
TRBD2	TRBJ2-1	TRBV9	-	TGTGCCAGCAGCGTAGGGGGACTAGCGAACAATGAGCAGTTCTTC	CASSVGGLANNEQFF
TRBD1	TRBJ2-5	TRBV7-2	few	TGTGCCAGCAGCTTAGTAGGGACAGGGGGCCCTGGGACCCAGTACTTC	CASSLVGTGGPGTQYF